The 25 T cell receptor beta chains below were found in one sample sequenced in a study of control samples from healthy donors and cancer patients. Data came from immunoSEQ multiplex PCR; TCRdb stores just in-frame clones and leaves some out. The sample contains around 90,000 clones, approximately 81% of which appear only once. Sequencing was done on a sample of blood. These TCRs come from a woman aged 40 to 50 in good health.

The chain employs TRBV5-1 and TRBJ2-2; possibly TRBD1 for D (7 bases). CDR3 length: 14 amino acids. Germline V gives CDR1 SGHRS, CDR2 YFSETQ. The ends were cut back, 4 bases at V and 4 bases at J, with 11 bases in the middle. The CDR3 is CASSAQGGTGELFF. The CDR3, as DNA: TGCGCCAGCAGCGCTCAGGGGGGCACCGGGGAGCTGTTTTTT.

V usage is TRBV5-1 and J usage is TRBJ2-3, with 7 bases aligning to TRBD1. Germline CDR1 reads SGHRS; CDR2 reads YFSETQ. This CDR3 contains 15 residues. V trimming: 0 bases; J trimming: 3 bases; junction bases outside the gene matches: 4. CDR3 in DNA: TGCGCCAGCAGCTTGGCCGACAGGGAAACAGATACGCAGTATTTT. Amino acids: CASSLADRETDTQYF.

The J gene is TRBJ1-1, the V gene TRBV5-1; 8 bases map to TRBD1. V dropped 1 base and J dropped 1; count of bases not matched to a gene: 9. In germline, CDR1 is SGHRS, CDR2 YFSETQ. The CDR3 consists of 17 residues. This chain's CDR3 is CASSLFMTGAGNTEAFF. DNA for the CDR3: TGCGCCAGCAGCTTGTTTATGACAGGGGCAGGGAACACTGAAGCTTTCTTT.

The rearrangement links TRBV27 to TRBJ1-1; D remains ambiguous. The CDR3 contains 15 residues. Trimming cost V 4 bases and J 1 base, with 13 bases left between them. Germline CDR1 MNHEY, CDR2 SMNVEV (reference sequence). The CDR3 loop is CASSSQATENTEAFF. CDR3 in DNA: TGTGCCAGCAGTTCTCAGGCGACCGAGAACACTGAAGCTTTCTTT.

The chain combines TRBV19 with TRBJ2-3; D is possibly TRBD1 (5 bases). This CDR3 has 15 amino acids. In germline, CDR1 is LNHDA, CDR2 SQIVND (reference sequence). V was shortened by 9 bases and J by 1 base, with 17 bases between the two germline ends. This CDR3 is CASRIRGSGTDTQYF. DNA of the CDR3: TGTGCCAGCCGCATAAGGGGAAGCGGCACAGATACGCAGTATTTT.

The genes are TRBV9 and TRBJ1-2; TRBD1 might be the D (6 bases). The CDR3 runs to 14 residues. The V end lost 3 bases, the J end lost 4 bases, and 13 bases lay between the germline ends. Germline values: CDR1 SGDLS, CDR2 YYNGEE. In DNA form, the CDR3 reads TGTGCCAGCAGCGCCGACAGGACCATCTATGGCTACACCTTC. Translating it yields CASSADRTIYGYTF.

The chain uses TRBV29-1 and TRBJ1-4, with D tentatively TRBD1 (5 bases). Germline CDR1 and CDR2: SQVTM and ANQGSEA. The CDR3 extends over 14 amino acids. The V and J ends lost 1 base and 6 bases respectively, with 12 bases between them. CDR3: CSVEVGGRDEKLFF. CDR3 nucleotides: TGCAGCGTTGAAGTGGGGGGTAGGGATGAAAAACTGTTTTTT.

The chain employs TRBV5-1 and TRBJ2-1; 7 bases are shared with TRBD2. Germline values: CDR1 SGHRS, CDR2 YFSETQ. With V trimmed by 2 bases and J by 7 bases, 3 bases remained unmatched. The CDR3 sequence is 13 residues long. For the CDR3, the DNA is TGCGCCAGCAGCTTTGGGGGAGGGAATGAGCAGTTCTTC. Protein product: CASSFGGGNEQFF.

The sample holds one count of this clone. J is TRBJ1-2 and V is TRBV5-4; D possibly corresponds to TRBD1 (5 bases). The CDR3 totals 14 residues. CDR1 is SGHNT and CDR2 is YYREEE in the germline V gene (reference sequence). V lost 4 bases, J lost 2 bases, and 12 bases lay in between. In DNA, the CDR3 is TGTGCCAGCAGCCCAGCCGGGGCAAACTATGGCTACACCTTC. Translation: CASSPAGANYGYTF.

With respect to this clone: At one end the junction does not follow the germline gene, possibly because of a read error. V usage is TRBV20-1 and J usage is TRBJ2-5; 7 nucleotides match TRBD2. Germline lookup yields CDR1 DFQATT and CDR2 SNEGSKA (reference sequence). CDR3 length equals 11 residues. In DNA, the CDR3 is TGCAGTGCGAGAGCGGGGGAGACCCAGTACTTC. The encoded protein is CSARAGETQYF.

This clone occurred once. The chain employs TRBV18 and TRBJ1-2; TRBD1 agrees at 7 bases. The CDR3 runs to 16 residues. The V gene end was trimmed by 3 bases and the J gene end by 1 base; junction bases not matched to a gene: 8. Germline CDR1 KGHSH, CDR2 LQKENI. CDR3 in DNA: TGTGCCAGCTCACCTGCCAAGGCAGGGGGTAACTATGGCTACACCTTC. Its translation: CASSPAKAGGNYGYTF.

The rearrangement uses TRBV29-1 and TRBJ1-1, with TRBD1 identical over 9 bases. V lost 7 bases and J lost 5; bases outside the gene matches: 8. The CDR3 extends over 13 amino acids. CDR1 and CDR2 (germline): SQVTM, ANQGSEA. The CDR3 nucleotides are TGCAGCGCCACGGGACAGGGTCTTACTGAAGCTTTCTTT. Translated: CSATGQGLTEAFF.

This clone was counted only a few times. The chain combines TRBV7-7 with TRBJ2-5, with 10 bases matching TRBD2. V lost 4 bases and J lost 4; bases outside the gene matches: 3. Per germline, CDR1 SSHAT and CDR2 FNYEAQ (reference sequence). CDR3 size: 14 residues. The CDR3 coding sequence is TGTGCCAGCAGCTCCACTAGCGGGGCAGAGACCCAGTACTTC. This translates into CASSSTSGAETQYF.

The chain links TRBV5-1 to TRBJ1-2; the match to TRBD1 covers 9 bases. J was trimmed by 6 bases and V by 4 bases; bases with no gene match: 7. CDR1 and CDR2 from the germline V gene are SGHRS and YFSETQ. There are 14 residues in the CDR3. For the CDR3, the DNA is TGCGCCAGCAGCCCAGGGACAGGGACAGATGGCTACACCTTC. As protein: CASSPGTGTDGYTF.

CDR3 region: CASSPSTRADTQYF. The CDR3 nucleotides read TGTGCCAGCTCACCTTCCACTCGGGCAGATACGCAGTATTTT. The chain uses TRBV18 and TRBJ2-3; D gene uncertain. V lost 3 bases, J lost 4 bases, and 11 bases lay in between. Germline V CDR1 and CDR2: KGHSH, LQKENI. The CDR3 extends over 14 amino acids.

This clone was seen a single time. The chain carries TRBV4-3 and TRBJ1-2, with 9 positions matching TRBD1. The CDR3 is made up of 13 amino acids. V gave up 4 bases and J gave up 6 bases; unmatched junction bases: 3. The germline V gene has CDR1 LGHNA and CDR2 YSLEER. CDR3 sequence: CASSPGQGNGYTF. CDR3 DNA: TGCGCCAGCAGCCCGGGACAGGGTAATGGCTACACCTTC.

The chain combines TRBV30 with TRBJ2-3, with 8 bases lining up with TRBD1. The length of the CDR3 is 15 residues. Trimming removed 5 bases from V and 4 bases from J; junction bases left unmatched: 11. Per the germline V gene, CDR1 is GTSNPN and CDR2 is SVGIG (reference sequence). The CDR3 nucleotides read TGTGCCTGGGCAGGACAGGGATCGAGGGCAGATACGCAGTATTTT. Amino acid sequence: CAWAGQGSRADTQYF.

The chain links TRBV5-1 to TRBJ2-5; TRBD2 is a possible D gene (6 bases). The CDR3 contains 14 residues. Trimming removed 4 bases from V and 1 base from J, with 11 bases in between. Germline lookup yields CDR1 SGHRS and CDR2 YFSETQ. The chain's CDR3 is CASSGGLIQETQYF. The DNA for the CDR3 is TGCGCCAGCAGCGGGGGACTTATCCAAGAGACCCAGTACTTC. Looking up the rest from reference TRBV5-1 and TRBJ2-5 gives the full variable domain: KAGVTQTPRYLIKTRGQQVTLSCSPISGHRSVSWYQQTPGQGLQFLFEYFSETQRNKGNFPGRFSGRQFSNSRSEMNVSTLELGDSALYLCASSGGLIQETQYFGPGTRLLVL.

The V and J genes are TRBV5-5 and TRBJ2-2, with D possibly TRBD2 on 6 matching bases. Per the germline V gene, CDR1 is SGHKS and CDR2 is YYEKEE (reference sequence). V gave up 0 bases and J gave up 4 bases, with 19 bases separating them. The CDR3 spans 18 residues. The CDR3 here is CASSLGSGVRRSTGELFF. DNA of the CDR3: TGTGCCAGCAGCTTGGGGTCGGGGGTGCGACGGAGCACCGGGGAGCTGTTTTTT.

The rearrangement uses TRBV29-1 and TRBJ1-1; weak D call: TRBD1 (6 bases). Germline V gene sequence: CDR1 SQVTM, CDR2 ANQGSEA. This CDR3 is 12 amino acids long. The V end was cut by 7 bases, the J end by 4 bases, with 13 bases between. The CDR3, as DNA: TGCAGCGGTATAGGGGGTAGCACTGAAGCTTTCTTT. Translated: CSGIGGSTEAFF.

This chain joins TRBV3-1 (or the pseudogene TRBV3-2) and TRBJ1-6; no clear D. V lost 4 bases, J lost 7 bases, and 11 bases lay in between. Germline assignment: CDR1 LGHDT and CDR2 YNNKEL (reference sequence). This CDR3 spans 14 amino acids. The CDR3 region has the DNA TGTGCCAGCAGCCCCGCCGCCGGAAATTCACCCCTCCACTTT. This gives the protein CASSPAAGNSPLHF.

CDR3 in DNA: TGTGCCAGCAGCGTAGAACAGGGGGCGAGAACCGGGGAGCTGTTTTTT. It specifies CASSVEQGARTGELFF. The chain joins TRBV9 to TRBJ2-2; TRBD1 matches at 9 bases. V lost 0 bases to trimming and J lost 5 bases; unmatched junction nucleotides: 5. The germline V gene encodes CDR1 SGDLS and CDR2 YYNGEE. The CDR3 runs 16 residues.

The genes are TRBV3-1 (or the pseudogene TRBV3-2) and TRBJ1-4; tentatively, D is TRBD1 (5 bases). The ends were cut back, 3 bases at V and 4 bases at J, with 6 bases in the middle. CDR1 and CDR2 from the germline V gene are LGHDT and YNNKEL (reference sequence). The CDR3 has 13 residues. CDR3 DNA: TGTGCCAGCAGCCAGGGGGATAATGAAAAACTGTTTTTT. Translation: CASSQGDNEKLFF.

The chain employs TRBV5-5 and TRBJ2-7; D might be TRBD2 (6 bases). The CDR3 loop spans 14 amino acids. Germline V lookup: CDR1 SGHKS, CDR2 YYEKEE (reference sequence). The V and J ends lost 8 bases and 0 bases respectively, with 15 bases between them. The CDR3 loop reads CASSKEGTSYEQYF. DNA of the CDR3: TGTGCCAGTTCGAAGGAGGGGACCTCCTACGAGCAGTACTTC.

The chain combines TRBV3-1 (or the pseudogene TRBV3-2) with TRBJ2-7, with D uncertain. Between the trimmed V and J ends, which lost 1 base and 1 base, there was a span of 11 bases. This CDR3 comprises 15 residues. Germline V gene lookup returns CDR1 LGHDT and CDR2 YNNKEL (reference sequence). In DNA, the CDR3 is TGTGCCAGCAGCCAAGGTGGTCCCATTTCCTACGAGCAGTACTTC. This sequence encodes CASSQGGPISYEQYF.